The clone carrying this TCR beta chain came up many times. This entry belongs to a study of read filtering for tumor transcriptome and immune sequencing. From approximately 400 ng of RNA, a library with molecular barcoded alpha/delta and beta/gamma adaptors was made. TCRdb passed the reads through MiXCR, listing each CDR3 protein once. The sample includes roughly 130,000 distinct CDR3 sequences, around 13% of them seen just once. The germline V gene has CDR1 SEHNR and CDR2 FQNEAQ (reference sequence). Trimming removed 11 bases at V and 6 bases at J, with 7 bases between. The CDR3 spans 10 residues. This TCR was recovered from a donor over 35 with multiple myeloma. Source material: a population of CD138-negative cells sorted from bone marrow. This sequence joins TRBV7-9 and TRBJ2-2; no clear D gene. DNA for the CDR3: TGTGCCGTGTTTTCCGGGGAGCTGTTTTTT. It translates to CAVFSGELFF.